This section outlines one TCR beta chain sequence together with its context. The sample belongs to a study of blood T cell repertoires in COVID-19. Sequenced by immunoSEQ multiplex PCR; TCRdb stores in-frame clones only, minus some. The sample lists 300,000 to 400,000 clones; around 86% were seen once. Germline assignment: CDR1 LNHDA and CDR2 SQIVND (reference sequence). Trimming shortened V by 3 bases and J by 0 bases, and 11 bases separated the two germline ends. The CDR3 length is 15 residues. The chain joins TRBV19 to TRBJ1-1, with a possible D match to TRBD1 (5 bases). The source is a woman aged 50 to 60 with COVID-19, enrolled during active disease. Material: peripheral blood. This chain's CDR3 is CASSIPGLMNTEAFF. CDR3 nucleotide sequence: TGTGCCAGTAGTATCCCGGGACTTATGAACACTGAAGCTTTCTTT.